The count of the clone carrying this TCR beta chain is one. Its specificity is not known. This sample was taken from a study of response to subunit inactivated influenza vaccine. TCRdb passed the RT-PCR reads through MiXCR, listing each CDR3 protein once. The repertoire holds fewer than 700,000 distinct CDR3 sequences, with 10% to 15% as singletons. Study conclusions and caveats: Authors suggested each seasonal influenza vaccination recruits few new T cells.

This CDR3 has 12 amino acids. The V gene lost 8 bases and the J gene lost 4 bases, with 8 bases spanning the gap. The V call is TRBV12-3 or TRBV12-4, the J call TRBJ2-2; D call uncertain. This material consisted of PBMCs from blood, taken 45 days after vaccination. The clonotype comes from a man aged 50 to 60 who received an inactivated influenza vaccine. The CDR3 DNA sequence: TGTGCCAGCCTGGAGAGCACCGGGGAGCTGTTTTTT. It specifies CASLESTGELFF.